The 9 T cell receptor beta chains in this list originate from one sample, sequenced in a study of cytomegalovirus exposure and HLA in healthy donors. The primer mix had 60 Vbeta and 13 Jbeta primers. The repertoire was sequenced with immunoSEQ multiplex PCR; TCRdb's copy has only in-frame clones and lacks some. The sample lists roughly 200,000 clones, roughly 79% seen once, with about 2.7% in the top ten. Sequencing was carried out using PBMCs. Receptors originate from a male donor in good health and CMV-seronegative.

The chain recombines TRBV10-2 with TRBJ1-1, with 8 bases fitting TRBD1. There are 14 residues in the CDR3. V shed 4 bases and J 10 bases; nucleotides not matched to a gene: 11. CDR1 is WSHSY and CDR2 is SAAADI in the germline V gene. CDR3 loop: CASSGDLTGVAAFF. Here the CDR3 DNA reads TGCGCCAGCAGTGGCGACTTGACAGGGGTGGCAGCTTTCTTT.

In regard to this clone: Other DNA sequences in this sample translate to the same CDR3. The CDR3 here is CASSLSTDTQYF. The DNA of the CDR3 is TGTGCCAGCAGCCTTTCCACAGATACGCAGTATTTT. V usage is TRBV7-9 and J usage is TRBJ2-3, with D hard to call. Germline V gives CDR1 SEHNR, CDR2 FQNEAQ (reference sequence). The CDR3 has 12 residues. Trimming pared 5 bases from V and 2 bases from J, leaving 5 bases between.

V usage is TRBV25-1 and J usage is TRBJ2-5; 7 nucleotides match TRBD1. Germline trimming cut 10 bases from V and 4 bases from J; bases unmatched to any gene: 12. The CDR3 covers 14 residues. The germline V gene has CDR1 MGHDK and CDR2 SYGVNS. CDR3 amino acids: CATTGVSRPETQYF. CDR3 DNA: TGTGCCACCACAGGGGTGAGCAGACCAGAGACCCAGTACTTC. Variable domain in full (rest from reference TRBV25-1 and TRBJ2-5): EADIYQTPRYLVIGTGKKITLECSQTMGHDKMYWYQQDPGMELHLIHYSYGVNSTEKGDLSSESTVSRIRTEHFPLTLESARPSHTSQYLCATTGVSRPETQYFGPGTRLLVL.

V usage is TRBV6-5 and J usage is TRBJ1-1; 8 bases align to TRBD1. This CDR3 comprises 15 residues. CDR1 is MNHEY, CDR2 SVGAGI, per germline. V trimming: 4 bases; J trimming: 1 base; junction bases outside the gene matches: 5. The CDR3 loop reads CASSSTGTGNTEAFF. In DNA, the CDR3 is TGTGCCAGCAGTTCGACCGGGACAGGGAACACTGAAGCTTTCTTT.

This clone was recorded only once. The identical CDR3 is also encoded by other nucleotide sequences in the sample. J is TRBJ1-1 and V is TRBV19; D is undetermined. Looked up from germline, CDR1 is LNHDA and CDR2 is SQIVND (reference sequence). V lost 2 bases and J lost 0, with 7 bases in between. The CDR3 covers 14 residues. CDR3 loop: CASSITVLNTEAFF. CDR3 coding DNA: TGTGCCAGTAGTATAACAGTCCTGAACACTGAAGCTTTCTTT. Based on the CDR3 plus reference TRBV19 and TRBJ1-1, the full variable domain is DGGITQSPKYLFRKEGQNVTLSCEQNLNHDAMYWYRQDPGQGLRLIYYSQIVNDFQKGDIAEGYSVSREKKESFPLTVTSAQKNPTAFYLCASSITVLNTEAFFGQGTRLTVV.

V gene TRBV28 combines with J gene TRBJ1-2, with 7 bases identical to TRBD1. This CDR3 is built from 14 residues. Germline CDR1 and CDR2: MDHEN and SYDVKM. Trimming at V came to 6 bases and at J to 5 bases, leaving 9 bases not matched to a gene. CDR3 residues: CASSTYPGQYGYTF. CDR3 nucleotide sequence: TGTGCCAGCAGCACCTATCCGGGACAGTATGGCTACACCTTC.

V usage is TRBV27 and J usage is TRBJ2-3, with 14 bases matching TRBD2. The CDR3 contains 17 residues. Germline values: CDR1 MNHEY, CDR2 SMNVEV (reference sequence). V trimming: 3 bases; J trimming: 2 bases; junction bases outside the gene matches: 4. The DNA of the CDR3 is TGTGCCAGCAGTTTCGGACTAGCGGGAGGTCCCACAGATACGCAGTATTTT. It specifies CASSFGLAGGPTDTQYF.

The J gene is TRBJ2-3, the V gene TRBV29-1, with D hard to call. The length of the CDR3 is 13 residues. Germline V gives CDR1 SQVTM, CDR2 ANQGSEA. V gave up 4 bases and J gave up 2 bases, with 10 bases separating them. The CDR3 reads CSVGRKLTDTQYF. DNA for the CDR3: TGCAGCGTTGGGCGGAAACTCACAGATACGCAGTATTTT.

This chain uses TRBV6-5 with TRBJ2-1; the D is unclear. V was clipped by 2 bases and J by 2 bases, with 10 bases between them. The CDR3 spans 15 residues. The germline V gene encodes CDR1 MNHEY and CDR2 SVGAGI. This CDR3 reads CASSYLLSTYNEQFF. CDR3 DNA: TGTGCCAGCAGTTACCTCCTCTCTACCTACAATGAGCAGTTCTTC.